This T cell receptor beta chain was found in a study of identical twins. A universal primer site arose from template switching, and cDNA bore unique molecular identifiers. TCRdb used MiXCR to reprocess the 5' RACE reads, holding one entry per CDR3 protein. The sample carries some 460,000 distinct CDR3 sequences, 14% recorded once. This clonotype was recorded only once. Its antigen is currently unknown. From germline, CDR1 is MRHNA and CDR2 SNTAGT. V lost 8 bases to trimming and J lost 1 base, with 15 bases between them. The CDR3 extends over 15 amino acids. Whole-study findings and limits: Part of the zero-insertion signal could reflect confounding by invariant MAIT and iNKT cells. With beta out-of-frame sequences, excess sharing by twins was weaker.

These data were also reused for a study on yellow fever vaccine responses in identical twins. That publication notes: Twins' T cell vaccine responses reportedly looked partly convergent, partly personalized.

The chain recombines TRBV6-4 with TRBJ2-1, with D possibly matching TRBD1 (6 bases). Sequencing was performed on CD4+ T cells sorted from blood. The sequence was obtained from a woman aged 18-29 years in good health. This CDR3 is CASGRGGASYNEQFF. The DNA for the CDR3 is TGTGCCAGCGGAAGAGGGGGTGCGTCCTACAATGAGCAGTTCTTC.